Below, 20 T cell receptor beta chains from the same sample are listed, as sequenced in a study of regulatory T cells in long-lasting Graves disease. Noted time point: persistent/refractory GD, antithyroid drugs over 5 years with positive TRAb. With RNA extracted from PBMCs as input, the TCR library was made. Sequencing libraries for TCR beta were prepared with iRepertoire HTBI primers and Arm-PCR of CDR3 regions. TCRdb processed the multiplex PCR reads anew with MiXCR; each CDR3 protein has one entry. The table lists more than 300,000 distinct CDR3 sequences, more than 20% of them singletons, with about 29% in the top ten. This specimen consisted of peripheral blood mononuclear cells (PBMCs), obtained when the disease was refractory, from a patient treated with antithyroid drugs. The receptors come from a woman in her forties with Graves disease.

This clonotype was detected many times. The J gene is TRBJ2-7, the V gene TRBV2; 7 nucleotides match TRBD1. V shed 4 bases and J 2 bases; nucleotides not matched to a gene: 5. The CDR3 loop spans 14 amino acids. Germline CDR1 is SNHLY and CDR2 is FYNNEI. CDR3 bases: TGTGCCAGCAGTGCGGAGACAGGGCCCTACGAGCAGTACTTC. It encodes CASSAETGPYEQYF.

The table lists this clonotype with a few counts. The rearrangement uses TRBV6-1 and TRBJ2-2, with 7 bases that match TRBD1. The CDR3 totals 15 residues. Trimming cost V 4 bases and J 7 bases; bases outside gene matches: 9. The germline CDR1 and CDR2 sequences are MNHNS and SASEGT. CDR3 nucleotide sequence: TGTGCCAGCAGTGGACAAGGGGGCAAGAACGGGGAGCTGTTTTTT. The encoded protein is CASSGQGGKNGELFF.

This clonotype has ten or more counts. The rearrangement joins TRBV28 to TRBJ1-5; a weak D match, TRBD1 (5 bases). CDR3 length: 16 residues. Trimming removed 1 base at V and 5 bases at J, with 15 bases between. Germline-derived CDR1 and CDR2 are MDHEN and SYDVKM. CDR3 in DNA: TGTGCCAGCAGTTTATTGGTTTGGGGGGGGGATCAGCCCCAGCATTTT. Amino acid sequence: CASSLLVWGGDQPQHF.

This clonotype was seen a handful of times. V gene TRBV2 combines with J gene TRBJ2-3; D perhaps matches TRBD1 (6 bases). CDR3 size: 13 residues. The ends were cut back, 7 bases at V and 4 bases at J, with 12 bases in the middle. Germline CDR1 SNHLY, CDR2 FYNNEI. CDR3 nucleotide sequence: TGTGCCAGCAACAAGGGGGTACCAGATACGCAGTATTTT. It encodes CASNKGVPDTQYF.

This clonotype was recorded many times. The V call is TRBV2, the J call TRBJ1-1; TRBD1 matches 9 bases. Germline CDR1 SNHLY, CDR2 FYNNEI. This CDR3 comprises 14 residues. Trimming removed 6 bases from V and 5 bases from J; junction bases left unmatched: 7. CDR3 nucleotide sequence: TGTGCCAGCAGCCTCACAGGGGGCGAAACTGAAGCTTTCTTT. The encoded protein is CASSLTGGETEAFF.

The chain has TRBV10-3 and TRBJ2-7, with TRBD1 identical over 7 bases. Germline V lookup: CDR1 ENHRY, CDR2 SYGVKD. The CDR3 is 13 residues long. Trimming took 10 bases from V and 2 from J; bases not matched to a gene: 8. CDR3 sequence reads: CATQTGPTYEQYF. The DNA for the CDR3 is TGTGCCACTCAGACAGGGCCCACCTACGAGCAGTACTTC.

This clonotype appeared many times. The chain is built from TRBV2 and TRBJ2-2; D is perhaps TRBD2 (5 bases). Trimming pared 7 bases from V and 1 base from J, leaving 16 bases between. CDR1 is SNHLY and CDR2 is FYNNEI in the germline V gene. The CDR3 extends over 16 amino acids. The CDR3 nucleotides are TGTGCCAGCAAAGGAGGTACCGGTAGGAACACCGGGGAGCTGTTTTTT. Encoded protein: CASKGGTGRNTGELFF. The variable domain in full, completed from reference TRBV2 and TRBJ2-2, reads EPEVTQTPSHQVTQMGQEVILRCVPISNHLYFYWYRQILGQKVEFLVSFYNNEISEKSEIFDDQFSVERPDGSNFTLKIRSTKLEDSAMYFCASKGGTGRNTGELFFGEGSRLTVL.

The chain employs TRBV19 and TRBJ1-5, with D possibly TRBD1 on 6 matching bases. V lost 2 bases to trimming and J lost 4 bases, with 18 bases between them. CDR1 LNHDA and CDR2 SQIVND come from the germline V gene (reference sequence). This CDR3 is built from 17 residues. The CDR3 DNA reads as TGTGCCAGTAGTATAACGTGGTGGGGACACCTTAATCAGCCCCAGCATTTT. It specifies CASSITWWGHLNQPQHF.

In this sample, this clonotype turned up many times. The chain is built from TRBV7-9 and TRBJ1-5, with 8 bases identical to TRBD1. CDR1 is SEHNR and CDR2 is FQNEAQ in the germline V gene (reference sequence). V gave up 5 bases and J gave up 4 bases; unmatched junction bases: 7. This CDR3 is 15 amino acids long. The CDR3 region has the DNA TGTGCCAGCAGCAGCGACAGGGGTGGTAATCAGCCCCAGCATTTT. Translation: CASSSDRGGNQPQHF.

Details on this clonotype: This may be a read error: a much more frequent sequence differs by one nucleotide. J is TRBJ1-6 and V is TRBV28, with unresolved D. This CDR3 is 14 amino acids long. Germline CDR1 MDHEN, CDR2 SYDVKM. Trimming took off 5 bases at V and 12 bases at J, with 17 bases between the two ends. The CDR3 spells CASSDYPSGLPLHF. CDR3 sequence (DNA): TGTGCCAGCAGTGATTACCCTTCGGGATTACCCCTCCACTTT.

V usage is TRBV20-1 and J usage is TRBJ2-7; no firm D call. The CDR3 covers 11 residues. V was clipped by 0 bases and J by 9 bases, with 9 bases between them. Germline loops: CDR1 DFQATT, CDR2 SNEGSKA (reference sequence). CDR3 nucleotides: TGCAGTGCTAGAGATTTAGGGTGGCAGTACTTC. Translation gives CSARDLGWQYF.

This clonotype was recorded many times. This chain uses TRBV29-1 with TRBJ1-6, with no clear D. Germline V gene lookup returns CDR1 SQVTM and CDR2 ANQGSEA. V dropped 4 bases and J dropped 8 bases, with 12 bases sitting between them. This CDR3 has 13 residues. The DNA for the CDR3 is TGCAGCGTTGGGGGAACAATGGATTCACCCCTCCACTTT. The encoded protein is CSVGGTMDSPLHF.

This clonotype was counted between two and nine times. The gene calls are TRBV6-2 or TRBV6-3 and TRBJ2-7; no clear D. Per germline, CDR1 MNHEY and CDR2 SVGEGT. The V gene lost 3 bases and the J gene lost 6 bases, with 9 bases spanning the gap. CDR3 length equals 12 residues. In DNA form, the CDR3 reads TGTGCCAGCAGTTATTGGGGTAGCGAGCAGTACTTC. Its translation: CASSYWGSEQYF.

The J gene is TRBJ1-2, the V gene TRBV25-1; D remains unclear. Germline V CDR1 and CDR2: MGHDK, SYGVNS. The V and J ends lost 3 bases and 7 bases respectively, with 9 bases between them. The CDR3 is 12 residues long. CDR3 coding DNA: TGTGCCAGCAGTGAGGCCGCCGGTGGCTACACCTTC. This encodes CASSEAAGGYTF.

This clonotype occurred a few times. V is TRBV4-2 and J is TRBJ1-5; no definite D call. Germline CDR1 and CDR2: LGHNA and YNFKEQ. This CDR3 is built from 13 residues. The V gene lost 0 bases and the J gene lost 5 bases, with 5 bases spanning the gap. The CDR3 region has the DNA TGTGCCAGCAGCCAAGACCTCGATCAGCCCCAGCATTTT. Translating gives CASSQDLDQPQHF.

This clonotype was detected only a few times. The chain employs TRBV19 and TRBJ2-7; maybe TRBD2 (5 bases). Germline V gene sequence: CDR1 LNHDA, CDR2 SQIVND (reference sequence). V lost 10 bases, J lost 1 base, and 17 bases lay in between. The CDR3 spans 14 residues. The CDR3 here is CATTEDSPSYEQYF. The CDR3, as DNA: TGTGCCACAACTGAGGACTCCCCGTCCTACGAGCAGTACTTC.

This clonotype was seen at least ten times. The V call is TRBV11-2, the J call TRBJ1-5, with D tentatively TRBD1 (5 bases). The CDR3 is 16 residues long. Germline V gene sequence: CDR1 SGHAT, CDR2 FQNNGV. V was clipped by 4 bases and J by 0 bases, with 13 bases between them. CDR3 sequence: CASSSPGRTSNQPQHF. Here the CDR3 DNA reads TGTGCCAGCAGCTCGCCGGGACGGACTAGCAATCAGCCCCAGCATTTT.

This clonotype appeared many times. The V call is TRBV10-3, the J call TRBJ2-4; D remains unclear. Trimming removed 2 bases from V and 7 bases from J, with 3 bases in between. Germline V lookup: CDR1 ENHRY, CDR2 SYGVKD. The CDR3 covers 11 residues. The CDR3 loop is CAISESNIQYF. CDR3 coding DNA: TGTGCCATCAGTGAGAGTAACATTCAGTACTTC.

This clonotype was seen a handful of times. This chain uses TRBV6-1 with TRBJ2-2; D is uncertain. The CDR3 loop spans 15 amino acids. V lost 2 bases, J lost 0 bases, and 7 bases lay in between. CDR1 and CDR2 from the germline V gene are MNHNS and SASEGT. The CDR3: CASSELLPNTGELFF. CDR3 nucleotides: TGTGCCAGCAGTGAACTTCTACCGAACACCGGGGAGCTGTTTTTT.

This clonotype turned up a few times. The chain employs TRBV29-1 and TRBJ1-5; D is unresolved. CDR1 SQVTM and CDR2 ANQGSEA come from the germline V gene. The V and J ends lost 4 bases and 0 bases respectively, with 7 bases between them. The CDR3 has 13 residues. CDR3 region: CSVADGSNQPQHF. CDR3 nucleotide sequence: TGCAGCGTTGCCGACGGTAGCAATCAGCCCCAGCATTTT.